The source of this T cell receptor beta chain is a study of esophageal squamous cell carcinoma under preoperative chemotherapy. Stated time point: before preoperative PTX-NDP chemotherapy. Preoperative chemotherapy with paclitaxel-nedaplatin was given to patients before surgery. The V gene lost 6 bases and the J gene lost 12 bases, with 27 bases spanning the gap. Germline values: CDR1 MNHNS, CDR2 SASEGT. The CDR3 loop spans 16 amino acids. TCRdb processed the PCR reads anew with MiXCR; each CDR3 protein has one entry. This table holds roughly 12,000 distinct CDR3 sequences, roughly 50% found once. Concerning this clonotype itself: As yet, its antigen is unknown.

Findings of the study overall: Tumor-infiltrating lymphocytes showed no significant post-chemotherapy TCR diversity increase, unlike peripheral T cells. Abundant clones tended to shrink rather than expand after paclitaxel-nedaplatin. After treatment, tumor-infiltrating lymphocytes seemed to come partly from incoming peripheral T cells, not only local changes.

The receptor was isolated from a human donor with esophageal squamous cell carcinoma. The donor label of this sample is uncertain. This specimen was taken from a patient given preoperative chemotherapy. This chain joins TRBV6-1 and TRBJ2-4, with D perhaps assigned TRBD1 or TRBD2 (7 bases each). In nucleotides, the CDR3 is TGTGCCAGCAGCCGGCAGGGGGGAGGGGACGAGGAGACTCAGTACTTC. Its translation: CASSRQGGGDEETQYF.